This is a list of T cell receptor beta chains from one sample in a study of Ad26.COV2.S vaccination and SARS-CoV-2 variants. Profiling relied on immunoSEQ multiplex PCR, and the TCRdb table lists in-frame clones only, not all of them. The sample lists about 350,000 clones; roughly 90% were seen once. The starting material was peripheral blood, obtained in a trial of Ad26.COV2.S vaccine versus placebo. Receptors were obtained from a person aged 18-60 years who received the Ad26.COV2.S COVID-19 vaccine or a placebo. Both conserved end residues are trimmed from each CDR3. Rows may omit the clone size; those that give it use once, few, many or a size class.

cdr3_aa: ASSHSRGTGELF
j_call: TRBJ2-2
v_call: TRBV6-5
clone_size: -

cdr3_aa: ASSPPGQKNYGYT
j_call: TRBJ1-2
v_call: TRBV18
clone_size: -

cdr3_aa: SVDLGQANSYEQY
j_call: TRBJ2-7
v_call: TRBV29-1
clone_size: -

cdr3_aa: ASSLGEGSYEQY
j_call: TRBJ2-7
v_call: TRBV11-2
clone_size: -

cdr3_aa: ASSLGLAGRDTQY
j_call: TRBJ2-3
v_call: TRBV7-2
clone_size: -

cdr3_aa: ASSKYNEQF
j_call: TRBJ2-1
v_call: TRBV11-3
clone_size: -

cdr3_aa: ASSYRSRGQKGAF
j_call: TRBJ1-1
v_call: TRBV6-5
clone_size: -

cdr3_aa: ASSPLGRLAGEKGTDTQY
j_call: TRBJ2-3
v_call: TRBV9
clone_size: -

cdr3_aa: ASSLTGIGTDTQY
j_call: TRBJ2-3
v_call: TRBV7-3
clone_size: -

cdr3_aa: ASRPGDYYGYT
j_call: TRBJ1-2
v_call: TRBV5-4
clone_size: -

cdr3_aa: ASSGDRSTYGYT
j_call: TRBJ1-2
v_call: TRBV5-1
clone_size: -

cdr3_aa: ASRPGQQNTEAF
j_call: TRBJ1-1
v_call: TRBV6-5
clone_size: -

cdr3_aa: ASSLRGQGFEEAF
j_call: TRBJ1-1
v_call: TRBV11-2
clone_size: few

cdr3_aa: ASNRGGYNEQF
j_call: TRBJ2-1
v_call: TRBV19
clone_size: -

cdr3_aa: ASSDRLAGGYNEQF
j_call: TRBJ2-1
v_call: TRBV6-1
clone_size: -

cdr3_aa: AWSVGNTGELF
j_call: TRBJ2-2
v_call: TRBV30
clone_size: few

cdr3_aa: ASSFLGSTSGNTEAF
j_call: TRBJ1-1
v_call: TRBV18
clone_size: -

cdr3_aa: ASSHGSSDEQY
j_call: TRBJ2-7
v_call: TRBV27
clone_size: -

cdr3_aa: ASSPYYSKGANYGYT
j_call: TRBJ1-2
v_call: TRBV27
clone_size: -

cdr3_aa: ASSQETGPYNSPLH
j_call: TRBJ1-6
v_call: TRBV4-1
clone_size: -

cdr3_aa: ASSAGGSGSTDTQY
j_call: TRBJ2-3
v_call: TRBV9
clone_size: -

cdr3_aa: ASGEEGMTNTGELF
j_call: TRBJ2-2
v_call: TRBV12-5
clone_size: once

cdr3_aa: ASSLDAGVGKLF
j_call: TRBJ1-4
v_call: TRBV7-9
clone_size: -

cdr3_aa: ASSPPTGVGNTEAF
j_call: TRBJ1-1
v_call: TRBV28
clone_size: -

cdr3_aa: ASSLEGGTSLYGYT
j_call: TRBJ1-2
v_call: TRBV7-8
clone_size: -

cdr3_aa: ASSQGQGALRAEAF
j_call: TRBJ1-1
v_call: TRBV4-3
clone_size: -

cdr3_aa: ASSQDSASGRPQY
j_call: TRBJ2-5
v_call: TRBV3-1/TRBV3-2
clone_size: -

cdr3_aa: ASSQTSTDTQY
j_call: TRBJ2-3
v_call: TRBV4-1
clone_size: -

cdr3_aa: AWRDGRYEQY
j_call: TRBJ2-7
v_call: TRBV30
clone_size: -

cdr3_aa: ASGPDKQNYGYT
j_call: TRBJ1-2
v_call: TRBV12-5
clone_size: -

cdr3_aa: ASSFVGRGAF
j_call: TRBJ1-1
v_call: TRBV7-9
clone_size: -

cdr3_aa: ASSERRLAGVGEQF
j_call: TRBJ2-1
v_call: TRBV6-4
clone_size: -

cdr3_aa: ASSTDRSYGYT
j_call: TRBJ1-2
v_call: TRBV27
clone_size: -

cdr3_aa: ASSLDGRTNEKLF
j_call: TRBJ1-4
v_call: TRBV7-2
clone_size: -

cdr3_aa: ATSRGGAASGANVLT
j_call: TRBJ2-6
v_call: TRBV15
clone_size: -

cdr3_aa: ASSITGSTYEQY
j_call: TRBJ2-7
v_call: TRBV19
clone_size: -

cdr3_aa: ASSYSPDKQY
j_call: TRBJ2-7
v_call: TRBV6-2/TRBV6-3
clone_size: -

cdr3_aa: ASSLRTGTDTQY
j_call: TRBJ2-3
v_call: TRBV19
clone_size: -

cdr3_aa: ASSSYGGLYNEQF
j_call: TRBJ2-1
v_call: TRBV27
clone_size: -

cdr3_aa: SVEGTETTNYGYT
j_call: TRBJ1-2
v_call: TRBV29-1
clone_size: -

cdr3_aa: ASRLRGTNTEAF
j_call: TRBJ1-1
v_call: TRBV3-1/TRBV3-2
clone_size: -

cdr3_aa: ASSLTGQGAGGYT
j_call: TRBJ1-2
v_call: TRBV27
clone_size: -

cdr3_aa: ASSLLGSNTEAF
j_call: TRBJ1-1
v_call: TRBV5-5
clone_size: -

cdr3_aa: ASGLSRTSRSNQPQH
j_call: TRBJ1-5
v_call: TRBV12-5
clone_size: -

cdr3_aa: ASSLAREETQY
j_call: TRBJ2-5
v_call: TRBV7-2
clone_size: -

cdr3_aa: ASSDFGTRVELF
j_call: TRBJ2-2
v_call: TRBV25-1
clone_size: -

cdr3_aa: ATGRAGTDEQF
j_call: TRBJ2-1
v_call: TRBV24-1
clone_size: -

cdr3_aa: ASSYQGWGAQH
j_call: TRBJ1-5
v_call: TRBV6-2/TRBV6-3
clone_size: few

cdr3_aa: ASKGRGTTLQETQY
j_call: TRBJ2-5
v_call: TRBV19
clone_size: -